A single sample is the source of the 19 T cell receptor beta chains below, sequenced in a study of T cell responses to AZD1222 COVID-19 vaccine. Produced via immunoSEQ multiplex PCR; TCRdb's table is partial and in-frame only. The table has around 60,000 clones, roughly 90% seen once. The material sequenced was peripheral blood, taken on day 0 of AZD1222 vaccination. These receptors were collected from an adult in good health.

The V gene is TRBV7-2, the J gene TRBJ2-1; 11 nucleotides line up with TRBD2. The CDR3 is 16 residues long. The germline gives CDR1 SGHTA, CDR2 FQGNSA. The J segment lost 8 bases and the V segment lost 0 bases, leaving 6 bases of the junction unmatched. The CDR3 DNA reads TGTGCCAGCAGCTTAGCGAGTAGCGGGGGGGCGTATGAGCAGTTCTTC. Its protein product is CASSLASSGGAYEQFF.

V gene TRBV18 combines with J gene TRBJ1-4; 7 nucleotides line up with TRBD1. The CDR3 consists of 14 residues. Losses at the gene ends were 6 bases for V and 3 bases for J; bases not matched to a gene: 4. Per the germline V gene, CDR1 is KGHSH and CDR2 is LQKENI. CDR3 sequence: CASSPGQPNEKLFF. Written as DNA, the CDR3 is TGTGCCAGCTCGCCGGGACAGCCTAATGAAAAACTGTTTTTT.

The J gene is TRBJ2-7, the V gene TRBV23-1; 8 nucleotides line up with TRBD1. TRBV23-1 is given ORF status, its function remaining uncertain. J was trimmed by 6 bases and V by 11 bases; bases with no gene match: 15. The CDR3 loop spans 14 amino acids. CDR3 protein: CAALPRTGSVEQYF. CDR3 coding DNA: TGCGCCGCCTTACCTAGGACAGGGTCCGTCGAGCAGTACTTC.

The CDR3 here is CASSPWAGNTEAFF. The CDR3 coding sequence is TGTGCCAGCAGCCCGTGGGCAGGGAACACTGAAGCTTTCTTT. V usage is TRBV3-1 (or the pseudogene TRBV3-2) and J usage is TRBJ1-1; D remains ambiguous. Germline V gene data show CDR1 as LGHDT and CDR2 as YNNKEL (reference sequence). V lost 4 bases, J lost 1 base, and 10 bases lay in between. The CDR3 sequence is 14 residues long.

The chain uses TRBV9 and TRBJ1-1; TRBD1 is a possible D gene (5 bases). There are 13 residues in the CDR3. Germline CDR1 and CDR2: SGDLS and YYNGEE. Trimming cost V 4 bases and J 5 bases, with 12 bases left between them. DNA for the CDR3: TGTGCCAGCAGCCCCCGTTGGGGGACTGAAGCTTTCTTT. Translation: CASSPRWGTEAFF.

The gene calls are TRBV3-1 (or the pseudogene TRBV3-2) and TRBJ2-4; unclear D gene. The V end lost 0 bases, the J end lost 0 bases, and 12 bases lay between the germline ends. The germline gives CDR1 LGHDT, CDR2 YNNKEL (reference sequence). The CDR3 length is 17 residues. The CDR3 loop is CASSQDRSVGAKNIQYF. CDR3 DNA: TGTGCCAGCAGCCAAGATAGGTCCGTCGGAGCCAAAAACATTCAGTACTTC.

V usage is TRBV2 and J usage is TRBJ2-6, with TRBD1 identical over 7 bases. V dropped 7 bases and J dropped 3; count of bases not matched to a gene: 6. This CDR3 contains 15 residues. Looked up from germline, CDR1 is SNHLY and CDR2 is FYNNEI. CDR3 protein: CASTEQGSGANVLTF. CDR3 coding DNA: TGTGCCAGCACCGAACAGGGGAGTGGGGCCAACGTCCTGACTTTC.

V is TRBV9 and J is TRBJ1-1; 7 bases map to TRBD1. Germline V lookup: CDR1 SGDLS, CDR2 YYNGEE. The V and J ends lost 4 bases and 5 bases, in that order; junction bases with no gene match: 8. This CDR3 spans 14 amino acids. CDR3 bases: TGTGCCAGCAGCCCGTTGACAGGGCGAACTGAAGCTTTCTTT. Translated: CASSPLTGRTEAFF.

DNA for the CDR3: TGTGCCAGCAGCTTTCGTTCGACTAGCGGGGTACGCAATGAGCAGTTCTTC. Protein product: CASSFRSTSGVRNEQFF. The chain links TRBV7-2 to TRBJ2-1; TRBD2 matches 11 bases. This CDR3 contains 17 residues. CDR1 and CDR2 from the germline V gene are SGHTA and FQGNSA. J lost 6 bases, V lost 3 bases, and 10 bases had no gene match.

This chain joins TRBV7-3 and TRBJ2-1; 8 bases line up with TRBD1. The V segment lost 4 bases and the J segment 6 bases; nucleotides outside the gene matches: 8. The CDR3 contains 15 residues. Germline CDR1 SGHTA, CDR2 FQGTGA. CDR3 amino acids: CASSSDRVSVNEQFF. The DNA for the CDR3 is TGTGCCAGCAGCTCGGACAGGGTCAGTGTCAATGAGCAGTTCTTC.

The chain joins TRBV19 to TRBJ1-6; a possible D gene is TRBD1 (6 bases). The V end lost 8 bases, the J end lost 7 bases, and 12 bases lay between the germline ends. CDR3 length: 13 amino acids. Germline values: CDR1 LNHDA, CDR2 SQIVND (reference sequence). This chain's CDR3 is CASRYTGNSPLHF. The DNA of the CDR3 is TGTGCCAGTCGGTACACAGGGAATTCACCCCTCCACTTT. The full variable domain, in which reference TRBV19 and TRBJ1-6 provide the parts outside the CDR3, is DGGITQSPKYLFRKEGQNVTLSCEQNLNHDAMYWYRQDPGQGLRLIYYSQIVNDFQKGDIAEGYSVSREKKESFPLTVTSAQKNPTAFYLCASRYTGNSPLHFGNGTRLTVT.

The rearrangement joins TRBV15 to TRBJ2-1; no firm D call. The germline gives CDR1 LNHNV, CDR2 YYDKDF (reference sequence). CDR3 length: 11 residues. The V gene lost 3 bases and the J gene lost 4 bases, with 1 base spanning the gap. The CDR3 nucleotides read TGTGCCACCAGCAGGTACAATGAGCAGTTCTTC. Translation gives CATSRYNEQFF.

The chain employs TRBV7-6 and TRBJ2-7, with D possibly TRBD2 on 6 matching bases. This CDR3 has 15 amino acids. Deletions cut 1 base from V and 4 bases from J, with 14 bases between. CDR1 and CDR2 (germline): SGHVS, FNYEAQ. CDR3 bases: TGTGCCAGCAGCTTAGGGGGGAGCGGGCATTACGAGCAGTACTTC. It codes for CASSLGGSGHYEQYF.

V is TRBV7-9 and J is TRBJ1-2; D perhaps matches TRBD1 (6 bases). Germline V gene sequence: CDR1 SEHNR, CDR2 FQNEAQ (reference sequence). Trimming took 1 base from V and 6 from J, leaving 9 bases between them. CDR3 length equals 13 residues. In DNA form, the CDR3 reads TGTGCCAGCAGCTTAGAGCCAGGGGATGGCTACACCTTC. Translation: CASSLEPGDGYTF.

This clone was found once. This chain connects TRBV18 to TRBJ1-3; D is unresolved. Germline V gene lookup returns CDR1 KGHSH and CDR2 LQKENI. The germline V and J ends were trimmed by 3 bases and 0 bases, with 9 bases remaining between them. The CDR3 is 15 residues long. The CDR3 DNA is TGTGCCAGCTCACCGACAAGGAGCTCTGGAAACACCATATATTTT. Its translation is CASSPTRSSGNTIYF.

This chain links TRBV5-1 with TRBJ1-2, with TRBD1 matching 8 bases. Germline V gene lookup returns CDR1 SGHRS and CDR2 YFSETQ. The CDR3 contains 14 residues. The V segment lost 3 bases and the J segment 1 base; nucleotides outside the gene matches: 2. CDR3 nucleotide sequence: TGCGCCAGCAGCTCGACAGGGGTTAACTATGGCTACACCTTC. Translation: CASSSTGVNYGYTF.

The CDR3 bases are TGCGCCAGCAGCCAAGACCCCAGTAGGCAAACAGGAACTGAAGCTTTCTTT. As protein: CASSQDPSRQTGTEAFF. The chain links TRBV4-1 to TRBJ1-1; D possibly corresponds to TRBD1 (5 bases). Trimming removed 0 bases from V and 5 bases from J, with 19 bases in between. This CDR3 contains 17 residues. The germline V gene encodes CDR1 MGHRA and CDR2 YSYEKL.

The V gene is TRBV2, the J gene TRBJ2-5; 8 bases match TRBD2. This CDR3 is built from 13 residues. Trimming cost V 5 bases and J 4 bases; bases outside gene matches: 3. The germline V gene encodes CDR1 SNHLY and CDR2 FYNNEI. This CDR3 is CASSRSGGETQYF. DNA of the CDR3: TGTGCCAGCAGTAGGAGCGGGGGAGAGACCCAGTACTTC. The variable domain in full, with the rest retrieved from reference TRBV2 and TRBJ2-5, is EPEVTQTPSHQVTQMGQEVILRCVPISNHLYFYWYRQILGQKVEFLVSFYNNEISEKSEIFDDQFSVERPDGSNFTLKIRSTKLEDSAMYFCASSRSGGETQYFGPGTRLLVL.

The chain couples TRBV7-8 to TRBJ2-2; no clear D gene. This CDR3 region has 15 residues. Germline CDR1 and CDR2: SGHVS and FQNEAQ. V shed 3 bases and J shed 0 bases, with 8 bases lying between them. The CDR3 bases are TGTGCCAGCAGCTTGGAGACACCGAACACCGGGGAGCTGTTTTTT. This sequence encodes CASSLETPNTGELFF.